A selection of T cell receptor beta chains follows, all from one sample in a study of shared clonotypes between healthy human individuals. The method was immunoSEQ multiplex PCR; TCRdb's version includes in-frame clones alone and lacks a portion of them. The sample carries a few hundred thousand clones, roughly 84% recorded once. Sequenced input: memory CD8+ T cells sorted from blood. Receptors were obtained from a man aged 18 to 30 in good health. The CDR3 runs from the conserved cysteine through the conserved F or W. Each record gives: clone size, V gene, CDR3 length, J gene, D gene, CDR3 protein, CDR3 DNA. A D gene is named only where the DNA matches it firmly. Size tells how often a clone was seen (once, few, many) or the class of an expanded clone, and some rows leave it out.

.	TRBV2	11	TRBJ2-5	.	CASSERETQYF	TGTGCCAGCAGTGAACGTGAGACCCAGTACTTC
.	TRBV6-1	15	TRBJ1-4	.	CASSQTVLTNEKLFF	TGTGCCAGCAGCCAGACAGTCTTGACTAATGAAAAACTGTTTTTT
.	TRBV6-6	16	TRBJ1-5	.	CASTPRRERGYQPQHF	TGTGCCAGCACCCCTAGGAGGGAAAGGGGGTATCAGCCCCAGCATTTT
.	TRBV5-5	16	TRBJ2-7	TRBD2	CASSLDLLAASYEQYF	TGTGCCAGCAGCTTGGACCTACTAGCGGCTAGCTACGAGCAGTACTTC
.	TRBV27	14	TRBJ2-3	.	CASSLSEGTDTQYF	TGTGCCAGCAGTTTATCGGAGGGCACAGATACGCAGTATTTT
.	TRBV9	14	TRBJ2-7	.	CASSAEGSGDEQYF	TGTGCCAGCAGTGCCGAGGGTTCCGGCGACGAGCAGTACTTC
.	TRBV25-1	15	TRBJ1-5	.	CASNTGGDSNQPQHF	TGTGCCAGCAACACCGGAGGGGATAGCAATCAGCCCCAGCATTTT
.	TRBV4-3	15	TRBJ2-7	TRBD1	CASSHSYRGNYEQYF	TGCGCCAGCAGCCACTCATACAGGGGAAACTACGAGCAGTACTTC
.	TRBV19	15	TRBJ2-1	.	CASSRAGAPYNEQFF	TGTGCCAGTAGTAGGGCCGGAGCTCCCTACAATGAGCAGTTCTTC
.	TRBV10-2	14	TRBJ2-7	.	CASSERLGYYEQYF	TGCGCCAGCAGTGAGAGGTTGGGTTACTACGAGCAGTACTTC
few	TRBV5-6	13	TRBJ1-3	.	CASSGLPGNTIYF	TGTGCCAGCAGCGGACTACCTGGAAACACCATATATTTT
.	TRBV7-9	16	TRBJ2-7	TRBD1	CASSSINRGSPYEQYF	TGTGCCAGCAGCTCCATTAACAGGGGATCCCCCTACGAGCAGTACTTC
few	TRBV4-1	18	TRBJ2-1	TRBD2	CASSQGTSGGMPHNEQFF	TGCGCCAGCAGCCAAGGTACTAGCGGGGGGATGCCCCACAATGAGCAGTTCTTC
.	TRBV5-1	14	TRBJ2-7	.	CASSLGGKGHEQYF	TGCGCCAGCAGCTTGGGGGGCAAGGGACACGAGCAGTACTTC
.	TRBV27	16	TRBJ2-1	TRBD2	CASSPIAGGSYNEQFF	TGTGCCAGCAGCCCTATAGCGGGAGGCTCCTACAATGAGCAGTTCTTC
few	TRBV30	14	TRBJ1-5	.	CAWGQENSNQPQHF	TGTGCCTGGGGCCAGGAGAATAGCAATCAGCCCCAGCATTTT
.	TRBV2	13	TRBJ2-5	.	CASSEYFRETQYF	TGTGCCAGCAGTGAATATTTCCGGGAGACCCAGTACTTC
.	TRBV9	12	TRBJ2-3	TRBD2	CASSDAWGGRYF	TGTGCCAGCAGCGACGCATGGGGGGGTCGGTATTTT
.	TRBV4-1	14	TRBJ1-1	TRBD1	CASSRQTGVTEAFF	TGCGCCAGCAGCCGGCAGACAGGGGTCACTGAAGCTTTCTTT
.	TRBV19	14	TRBJ1-1	TRBD1	CASSPGTGGTEAFF	TGTGCCAGTAGTCCCGGGACAGGGGGCACTGAAGCTTTCTTT
.	TRBV6-6	15	TRBJ2-2	TRBD1	CASSYSGQGNGELFF	TGTGCCAGCAGTTACTCTGGACAGGGTAACGGGGAGCTGTTTTTT
.	TRBV10-3	14	TRBJ2-1	TRBD2	CAIGSERGYNEQFF	TGTGCCATCGGGTCCGAGCGGGGTTACAATGAGCAGTTCTTC
.	TRBV5-6	16	TRBJ2-1	.	CASSPLGESSYNEQFF	TGTGCCAGCAGCCCCCTTGGGGAGAGCTCCTACAATGAGCAGTTCTTC
.	TRBV6-1	16	TRBJ1-1	.	CASSDSLGGEDTEAFF	TGTGCCAGCAGTGATTCTCTGGGTGGGGAAGACACTGAAGCTTTCTTT
.	TRBV10-2	14	TRBJ2-5	TRBD2	CASSESPSGETQYF	TGCGCCAGCAGTGAGTCTCCTAGCGGGGAGACCCAGTACTTC
.	TRBV5-6	16	TRBJ2-2	TRBD1	CASSPDRGEYTGELFF	TGTGCCAGCAGCCCCGACAGGGGAGAATACACCGGGGAGCTGTTTTTT
.	TRBV4-1	14	TRBJ2-7	TRBD1	CASSPEGQGYEQYF	TGCGCCAGCAGCCCGGAGGGACAGGGCTACGAGCAGTACTTC
once	TRBV19	14	TRBJ2-4	.	CASLGVGTKNIQYF	TGTGCCAGTCTTGGGGTCGGGACCAAAAACATTCAGTACTTC
.	TRBV2	13	TRBJ1-2	.	CASSDETGHGYTF	TGTGCCAGCAGTGACGAGACAGGCCATGGCTACACCTTC
.	TRBV19	14	TRBJ2-1	.	CASSIAGVYNEQFF	TGTGCCAGTAGTATAGCGGGGGTCTACAATGAGCAGTTCTTC
.	TRBV4-1	18	TRBJ2-1	.	CASSQDNLFDSPYNEQFF	TGCGCCAGCAGCCAAGATAATCTGTTCGACAGTCCCTACAATGAGCAGTTCTTC
few	TRBV2	14	TRBJ2-7	TRBD1	CASTLGQGSYEQYF	TGTGCCAGCACCCTCGGACAGGGATCCTACGAGCAGTACTTC
.	TRBV7-2	15	TRBJ2-7	.	CASALSPGSAYEQYF	TGTGCCAGCGCCCTCTCACCCGGGTCGGCTTACGAGCAGTACTTC
.	TRBV21-1	11	TRBJ2-7	.	CASSPQYEQYF	TGTGCCAGCAGCCCACAGTACGAGCAGTACTTC
.	TRBV10-3	19	TRBJ1-4	TRBD1	CAISDPTGGYDWTNEKLFF	TGTGCCATCAGTGATCCGACAGGGGGCTATGATTGGACTAATGAAAAACTGTTTTTT
.	TRBV18	14	TRBJ2-7	.	CASSPSGRNYEQYF	TGTGCCAGCTCACCGTCAGGGAGGAACTACGAGCAGTACTTC
.	TRBV30	17	TRBJ2-7	TRBD1	CAWSSGQGVLLSYEQYF	TGTGCCTGGAGCAGTGGACAGGGGGTACTCCTATCCTACGAGCAGTACTTC
.	TRBV30	14	TRBJ1-5	.	CAWSVGQVNQPQHF	TGTGCCTGGAGTGTTGGGCAGGTCAATCAGCCCCAGCATTTT
.	TRBV7-8	15	TRBJ2-2	.	CASSPRASNTGELFF	TGTGCCAGCAGTCCCCGGGCCTCGAACACCGGGGAGCTGTTTTTT
.	TRBV9	15	TRBJ2-7	.	CASSPGGDTTYEQYF	TGTGCCAGCAGCCCAGGTGGGGACACGACCTACGAGCAGTACTTC
.	TRBV27	17	TRBJ2-2	TRBD2	CASSPSWSGDYTGELFF	TGTGCCAGCAGCCCTTCCTGGAGCGGGGATTACACCGGGGAGCTGTTTTTT
once	TRBV5-5	18	TRBJ2-3	TRBD2	CATRPQREGLRDTDTQYF	TGTGCCACCCGACCTCAGCGGGAGGGCCTACGAGACACAGATACGCAGTATTTT
.	TRBV2	17	TRBJ2-7	TRBD1	CASSPGQGNRYSYEQYF	TGTGCCAGCAGTCCGGGACAGGGGAATCGTTATTCCTACGAGCAGTACTTC
once	TRBV10-2	14	TRBJ1-1	.	CASRHGNMNTEAFF	TGCGCCAGTAGACACGGGAACATGAACACTGAAGCTTTCTTT
.	TRBV5-8	12	TRBJ2-1	.	CASSLMGIEQFF	TGTGCCAGCAGCTTGATGGGAATTGAGCAGTTCTTC
.	TRBV2	15	TRBJ1-2	.	CASLYQGMGTYGYTF	TGTGCCAGCCTCTATCAGGGGATGGGGACTTATGGCTACACCTTC
once	TRBV4-1	16	TRBJ2-3	.	CASSQGWGQGTDTQYF	TGCGCCAGCAGCCAAGGGTGGGGGCAGGGCACAGATACGCAGTATTTT
.	TRBV5-6	14	TRBJ2-7	TRBD1	CASSFGTVSYEQYF	TGTGCCAGCAGCTTCGGGACAGTTAGCTACGAGCAGTACTTC
.	TRBV7-9	13	TRBJ2-7	TRBD2	CASSLGGIYEQYF	TGTGCCAGCAGCTTGGGGGGGATTTACGAGCAGTACTTC
.	TRBV29-1	11	TRBJ1-1	.	CSVDRVTEAFF	TGCAGCGTTGACAGGGTCACTGAAGCTTTCTTT
.	TRBV7-9	14	TRBJ2-3	.	CASSLAGYTDTQYF	TGTGCCAGCAGCTTAGCGGGCTACACAGATACGCAGTATTTT
.	TRBV11-3	18	TRBJ2-5	.	CASSLDEGRVGVKETQYF	TGTGCCAGCAGCTTAGATGAGGGAAGGGTCGGAGTGAAAGAGACCCAGTACTTC
.	TRBV6-5	14	TRBJ2-2	.	CASSYYSGTGELFF	TGTGCCAGCAGTTACTATAGTGGCACCGGGGAGCTGTTTTTT
.	TRBV6-1	15	TRBJ2-7	.	CASSDGRGHQNEQYF	TGTGCCAGCAGTGATGGTAGGGGTCACCAAAACGAGCAGTACTTC
.	TRBV7-9	16	TRBJ1-4	TRBD1	CASSLARTGLLEKLFF	TGTGCCAGCAGCTTAGCGCGGACAGGGCTTCTGGAAAAACTGTTTTTT
once	TRBV5-6	15	TRBJ2-1	TRBD2	CASSLELAGNNEQFF	TGTGCCAGCAGCTTGGAGCTAGCGGGGAACAATGAGCAGTTCTTC
.	TRBV28	12	TRBJ2-1	.	CASSTPWIEQFF	TGTGCCAGCAGTACGCCGTGGATTGAGCAGTTCTTC